This TCR beta chain was identified in a study of blood T cell repertoires in COVID-19. Original analysis: Amplified reference gene primers provided the basis for estimating nucleated cell counts. The data were produced by immunoSEQ multiplex PCR, yet TCRdb's version contains in-frame clones alone and is incomplete. V, J and clone size reflect that table, while D and trimming were determined from the DNA. Here the sample spans around 35,000 clones, more than 80% being singletons. Sequencing input: peripheral blood. This receptor was taken from a human donor in a cohort sampled during active COVID-19.

DNA of the CDR3: TGTGCCAGTAGTACCTCAACAGTCGCCGAGCAGTACTTC. Translating gives CASSTSTVAEQYF. This chain joins TRBV19 and TRBJ2-7, with unresolved D. The CDR3 has 13 amino acids. Looked up from germline, CDR1 is LNHDA and CDR2 is SQIVND (reference sequence). V was clipped by 4 bases and J by 6 bases, with 13 bases between them.